This T cell receptor beta chain was sequenced for a study of blood T cells in healthy people across ages. Next came a second PCR, run for about 6 to 12 cycles, which used a sample-barcoded 5' primer along with a J-beta primer mix. TCRdb processed the 5' RACE reads anew with MiXCR; each CDR3 protein has one entry. Here the sample spans more than 650,000 distinct CDR3 sequences, about 20% being singletons. From germline, CDR1 is SGHDN and CDR2 FVKESK. This CDR3 has 15 amino acids. Turning to this clonotype: At one of its ends the junction is not consistent with the germline gene, which may arise from a read error.

Donors gave around 10 milliliters of peripheral blood apiece. Sequencing used blood. This TCR came from a man between 65 and 85 years old in good health. The chain joins TRBV14 to TRBJ1-4, with TRBD1 as a possible D gene (5 bases). The CDR3 region has the DNA TGTGCCAGCAGCCCGGCGAGGGGAACTAATGAAAAATTGTTTTTT. Translated: CASSPARGTNEKLFF.